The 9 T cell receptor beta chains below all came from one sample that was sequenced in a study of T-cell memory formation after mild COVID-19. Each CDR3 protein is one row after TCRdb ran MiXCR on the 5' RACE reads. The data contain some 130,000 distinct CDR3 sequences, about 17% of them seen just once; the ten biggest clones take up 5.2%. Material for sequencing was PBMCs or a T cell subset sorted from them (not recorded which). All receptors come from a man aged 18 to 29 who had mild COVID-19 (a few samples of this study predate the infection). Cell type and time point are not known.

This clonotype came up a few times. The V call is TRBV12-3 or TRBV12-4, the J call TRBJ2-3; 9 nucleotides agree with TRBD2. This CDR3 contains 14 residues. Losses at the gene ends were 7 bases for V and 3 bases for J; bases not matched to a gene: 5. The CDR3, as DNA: TGTGCCAGCAAAGTGAGCGGGGGGACAGATACGCAGTATTTT. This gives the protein CASKVSGGTDTQYF.

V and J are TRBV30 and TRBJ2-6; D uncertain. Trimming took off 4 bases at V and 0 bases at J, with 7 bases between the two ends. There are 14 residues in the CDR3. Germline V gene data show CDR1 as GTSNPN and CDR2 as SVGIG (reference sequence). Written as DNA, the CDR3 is TGTGCCTGGAATAGTATCTCTGGGGCCAACGTCCTGACTTTC. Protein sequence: CAWNSISGANVLTF.

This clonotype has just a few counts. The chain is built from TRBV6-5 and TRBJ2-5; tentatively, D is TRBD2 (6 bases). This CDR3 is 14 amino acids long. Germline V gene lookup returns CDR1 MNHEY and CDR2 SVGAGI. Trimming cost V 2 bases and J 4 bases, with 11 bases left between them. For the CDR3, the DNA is TGTGCCAGCAGTTACCGGCCGGAGGGAGAGACCCAGTACTTC. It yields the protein CASSYRPEGETQYF.

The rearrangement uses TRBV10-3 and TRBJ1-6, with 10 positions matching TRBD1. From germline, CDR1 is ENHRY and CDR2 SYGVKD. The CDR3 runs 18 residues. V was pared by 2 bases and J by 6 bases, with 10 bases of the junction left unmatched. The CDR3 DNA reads TGTGCCATCAGTGAGACGATGGGCGGGACAGGGGCTAATTCACCCCTCCACTTT. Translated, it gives CAISETMGGTGANSPLHF.

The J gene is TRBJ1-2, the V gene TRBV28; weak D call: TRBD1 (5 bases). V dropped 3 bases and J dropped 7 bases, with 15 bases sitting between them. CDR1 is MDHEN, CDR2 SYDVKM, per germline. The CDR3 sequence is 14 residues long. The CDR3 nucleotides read TGTGCCAGCAGTTTGAGGGACTTTGGTCGTGGCTACACCTTC. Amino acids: CASSLRDFGRGYTF.

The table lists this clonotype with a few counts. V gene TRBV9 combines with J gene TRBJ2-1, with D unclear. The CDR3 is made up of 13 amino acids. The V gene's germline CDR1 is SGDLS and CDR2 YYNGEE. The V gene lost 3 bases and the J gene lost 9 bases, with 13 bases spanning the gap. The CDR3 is CASSGRPLLEQFF. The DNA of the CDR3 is TGTGCCAGCAGCGGAAGACCGTTGCTTGAGCAGTTCTTC.

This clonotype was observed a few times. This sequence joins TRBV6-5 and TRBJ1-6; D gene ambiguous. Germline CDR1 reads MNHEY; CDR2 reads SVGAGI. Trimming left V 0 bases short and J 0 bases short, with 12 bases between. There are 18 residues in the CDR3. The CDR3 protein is CASSYSGVGDSYNSPLHF. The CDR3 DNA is TGTGCCAGCAGTTACTCCGGGGTCGGGGACTCCTATAATTCACCCCTCCACTTT.

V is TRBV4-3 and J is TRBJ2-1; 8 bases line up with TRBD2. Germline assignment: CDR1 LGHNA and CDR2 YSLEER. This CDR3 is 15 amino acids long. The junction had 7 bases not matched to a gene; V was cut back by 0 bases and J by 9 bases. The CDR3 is CASSQDRGGYGEQFF. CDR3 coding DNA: TGCGCCAGCAGCCAAGATCGGGGGGGGTATGGTGAGCAGTTCTTC.

This CDR3 is CASSPSDRNYGYTF. The CDR3 DNA reads as TGCGCCAGCAGCCCATCCGACAGGAACTATGGCTACACCTTC. The rearrangement links TRBV5-1 to TRBJ1-2, with TRBD1 as a possible D gene (6 bases). V was cut by 4 bases and J by 2 bases, with 12 bases left in between. In germline, CDR1 is SGHRS, CDR2 YFSETQ. The CDR3 length is 14 residues.